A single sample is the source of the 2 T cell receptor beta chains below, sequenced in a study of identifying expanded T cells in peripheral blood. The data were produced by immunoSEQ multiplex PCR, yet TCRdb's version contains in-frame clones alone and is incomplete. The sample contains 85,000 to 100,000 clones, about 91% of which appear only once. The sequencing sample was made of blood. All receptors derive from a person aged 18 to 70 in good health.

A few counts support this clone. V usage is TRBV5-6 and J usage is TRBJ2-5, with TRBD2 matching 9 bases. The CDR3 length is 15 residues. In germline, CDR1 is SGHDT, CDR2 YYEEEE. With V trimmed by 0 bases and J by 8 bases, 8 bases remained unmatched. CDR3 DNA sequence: TGTGCCAGCAGCTTGGGAGGAGCGGGGGGCTTCACCCAGTACTTC. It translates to CASSLGGAGGFTQYF.

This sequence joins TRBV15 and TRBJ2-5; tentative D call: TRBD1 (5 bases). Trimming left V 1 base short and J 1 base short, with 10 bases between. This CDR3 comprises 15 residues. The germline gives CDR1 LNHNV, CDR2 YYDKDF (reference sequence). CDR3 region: CATSRGGGVQETQYF. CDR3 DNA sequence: TGTGCCACCAGCAGAGGGGGCGGCGTCCAAGAGACCCAGTACTTC. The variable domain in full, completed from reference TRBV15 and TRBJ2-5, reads DAMVIQNPRYQVTQFGKPVTLSCSQTLNHNVMYWYQQKSSQAPKLLFHYYDKDFNNEADTPDNFQSRRPNTSFCFLDIRSPGLGDTAMYLCATSRGGGVQETQYFGPGTRLLVL.